These T cell receptor beta chains were read from a single sample in a study of T cell repertoires in cytomegalovirus infection. MiXCR, run by TCRdb on the reads, gives a single entry per CDR3 protein. The data contain approximately 200,000 distinct CDR3 sequences, over 25% of them singletons. Sequencing was performed on PBMCs. The receptor source for this set is a human donor in good health (CMV status not recorded). Some clones in this sample may be carry-over from other donors' samples. CDR3s include the opening cysteine and the closing phenylalanine or tryptophan. Each record gives: V gene, clone size, D gene, J gene, CDR3 protein, CDR3 DNA. The D gene is left open where the match is weak. Part of the rows lack a size; the others show once, few, many or a class for expanded clones.

TRBV6-5	few	.	TRBJ1-4	CASSYSQNMGSEKLFF	TGTGCCAGCAGTTACTCCCAAAATATGGGGAGTGAAAAACTGTTTTTT
TRBV10-3	few	.	TRBJ1-1	CAISESRTEAFF	TGTGCCATCAGTGAGTCTCGTACTGAAGCTTTCTTT
TRBV20-1	.	TRBD2	TRBJ2-1	CSAIPGGAGFF	TGCAGTGCTATTCCGGGGGGGGCCGGGTTCTTC
TRBV6-1	few	.	TRBJ2-5	CASSEGAGEETQYF	TGTGCCAGCAGTGAAGGGGCAGGGGAAGAGACCCAGTACTTC
TRBV10-3	few	TRBD1	TRBJ1-2	CAISEGSGTGGYGYTF	TGTGCCATCAGTGAGGGGTCCGGGACAGGGGGGTACGGCTACACCTTC
TRBV7-2	.	.	TRBJ1-4	CASSPPNDEKLFF	TGTGCCAGCAGCCCCCCCAATGATGAAAAACTGTTTTTT
TRBV7-8	.	TRBD2	TRBJ2-7	CASSAGTTLQSSYEQYF	TGTGCCAGCAGCGCAGGGACTACGCTGCAATCCTCCTACGAGCAGTACTTC
TRBV7-6	few	.	TRBJ1-5	CASSSRGESNQPQHF	TGTGCCAGCAGCTCCAGGGGTGAGAGCAATCAGCCCCAGCATTTT
TRBV2	.	.	TRBJ1-1	CASRSGVLNTEAFF	TGTGCCAGCAGGAGCGGGGTTTTGAACACTGAAGCTTTCTTT
TRBV6-6	few	.	TRBJ1-2	CASSYRPGTNYGYTF	TGTGCCAGCAGTTACCGCCCAGGGACTAACTATGGCTACACCTTC
TRBV7-2	.	.	TRBJ1-3	CASSPLRGRGGNTIYF	TGTGCCAGCAGCCCCCTCCGAGGGCGCGGTGGAAACACCATATATTTT
TRBV7-2	many	TRBD1	TRBJ1-5	CASSSGTADNQPQHF	TGTGCCAGCAGCTCCGGGACAGCTGACAATCAGCCCCAGCATTTT
TRBV20-1	.	.	TRBJ2-7	CSARGTSGYEQYF	TGCAGTGCTAGGGGAACTTCGGGTTACGAGCAGTACTTC
TRBV20-1	few	.	TRBJ2-1	CSAYYNEQFF	TGCAGTGCCTATTACAATGAGCAGTTCTTC
TRBV11-2	.	.	TRBJ2-4	CASSLRPGEGRNIQYF	TGTGCCAGCAGCTTAAGGCCGGGCGAGGGGAGGAACATTCAGTACTTC
TRBV12-3/TRBV12-4	.	.	TRBJ1-4	CASSPLDLNEKLFF	TGTGCCAGCAGTCCCCTGGACCTTAATGAAAAACTGTTTTTT
TRBV27	.	.	TRBJ1-2	CASSPPDRLEGYTF	TGTGCCAGCAGCCCCCCCGACAGGCTCGAGGGCTACACCTTC
TRBV12-3/TRBV12-4	many	.	TRBJ1-3	CASTVRFVGSGNTIYF	TGTGCCAGCACCGTGAGATTTGTAGGCTCTGGAAACACCATATATTTT
TRBV7-2	.	.	TRBJ2-7	CATSLARGEQYF	TGTGCCACGTCGTTAGCTAGAGGCGAGCAGTACTTC
TRBV7-8	many	.	TRBJ2-3	CASTLGWSTDTQYF	TGTGCCAGCACCTTGGGGTGGAGCACAGATACGCAGTATTTT
TRBV6-1	.	.	TRBJ1-4	CASSVGHRNEKLFF	TGTGCCAGCAGTGTCGGGCATAGGAATGAAAAACTGTTTTTT
TRBV7-8	few	.	TRBJ2-2	CASSLALGLSAGELFF	TGTGCCAGCAGCTTAGCGCTCGGGCTCTCGGCCGGGGAGCTGTTTTTT
TRBV5-4	.	.	TRBJ1-1	CASSLRGAAEAFF	TGTGCCAGCAGCTTGAGGGGTGCAGCTGAAGCTTTCTTT
TRBV5-5	.	TRBD1	TRBJ2-3	CASSLGQGDRTDTQYF	TGTGCCAGCAGCTTGGGACAGGGGGACCGCACAGATACGCAGTATTTT
TRBV6-2/TRBV6-3	few	TRBD2	TRBJ2-7	CASTEQLAGSYEQYF	TGTGCCAGCACCGAACAGCTAGCGGGGTCCTACGAGCAGTACTTC
TRBV4-2	.	TRBD1	TRBJ1-2	CASSTSGTGGYGYTF	TGTGCCAGCAGCACCTCCGGGACAGGGGGCTATGGCTACACCTTC
TRBV4-1	.	.	TRBJ2-3	CASSQGRSGRTDTQYF	TGCGCCAGCAGCCAAGGAAGGTCAGGCCGCACAGATACGCAGTATTTT
TRBV5-4	.	.	TRBJ2-7	CASSLTTGPYEQYF	TGTGCCAGCAGCTTGACTACGGGACCCTACGAGCAGTACTTC